The source of this T cell receptor (beta chain) is a study of shared clonotypes between healthy human individuals. This clone came up once. Into CD45RA+ naive and CD45RA-negative memory subsets, the CD4+ cells were split. The repertoire was sequenced with immunoSEQ multiplex PCR; TCRdb's copy has only in-frame clones and lacks some. The sample includes some 2,100,000 clones, approximately 95% of them seen just once. Trimming left V 3 bases short and J 2 bases short, with 5 bases between. The CDR3 runs 12 residues. Looked up from germline, CDR1 is GTSNPN and CDR2 is SVGIG (reference sequence). The chain joins TRBV30 to TRBJ2-1; D gene ambiguous. Sequencing used naive CD4+ T cells sorted from blood. Indicated subset: CD45RA+ positively selected. This receptor was obtained from a man in his late teens or twenties in good health. In DNA form, the CDR3 reads TGTGCCTGGAGCGGAGCCTACAATGAGCAGTTCTTC. This translates into CAWSGAYNEQFF. The full variable domain, in which reference TRBV30 and TRBJ2-1 provide the parts outside the CDR3, is SQTIHQWPATLVQPVGSPLSLECTVEGTSNPNLYWYRQAAGRGLQLLFYSVGIGQISSEVPQNLSASRPQDRQFILSSKKLLLSDSGFYLCAWSGAYNEQFFGPGTRLTVL.